One T cell receptor beta chain is described in this entry. This entry is derived from a study of blood T cell repertoires in COVID-19. Study background: Samples representing acute and convalescent COVID-19 were sourced from the United States, Italy and Spain. Nucleic acid was either cDNA or gDNA, and it came from T cells, B-cell-depleted T cells, or PBMCs.

Original data processing: From reference gene primer amplification, estimates of nucleated cell counts were derived. The data were produced by immunoSEQ multiplex PCR, yet TCRdb's version contains in-frame clones alone and is incomplete. D and trimming were read from the DNA, whereas the V and J calls and clone size are those reported in that table. The sample contains approximately 260,000 clones, approximately 78% of which appear only once. What was sequenced was peripheral blood. The receptor comes from a woman in her sixties with active or convalescent COVID-19.

CDR3: CASSQGTSSYEQYF. CDR3 nucleotide sequence: TGCGCCAGCAGCCAGGGAACGAGCTCCTACGAGCAGTACTTC. The chain joins TRBV5-1 to TRBJ2-7; the D gene is possibly TRBD1 (5 bases). The V gene lost 4 bases and the J gene lost 0 bases, with 11 bases spanning the gap. This CDR3 has 14 amino acids. The germline gives CDR1 SGHRS, CDR2 YFSETQ. Looking up the rest from reference TRBV5-1 and TRBJ2-7 gives the full variable domain: KAGVTQTPRYLIKTRGQQVTLSCSPISGHRSVSWYQQTPGQGLQFLFEYFSETQRNKGNFPGRFSGRQFSNSRSEMNVSTLELGDSALYLCASSQGTSSYEQYFGPGTRLTVT.